Below, 26 T cell receptor beta chains from the same sample are listed, as sequenced in a study of response to subunit inactivated influenza vaccine. MiXCR, run by TCRdb on the RT-PCR reads, gives a single entry per CDR3 protein. The sample gives around 600,000 distinct CDR3 sequences, 11% of which show up once; 9.5% to 11% is in the top ten. These data were likewise used in another study, on T cells expressing NK-cell markers. That report adds: Template switching by 5'RACE with UMIs generated the TCR beta cDNA.

The sample in question was PBMCs from blood, obtained on the day of vaccination. Receptors originate from a man aged 45-60 years who received an inactivated influenza vaccine.

Ten or more counts support this clonotype. The chain uses TRBV12-3 or TRBV12-4 and TRBJ2-3, with unresolved D. The CDR3 covers 13 residues. Trimming cost V 4 bases and J 1 base, with 6 bases left between them. The CDR3 nucleotides are TGTGCCAGCAGTTCCTACCGCACAGATACGCAGTATTTT. This codes for CASSSYRTDTQYF.

This CDR3 is CSALMATDQETQYF. The CDR3 DNA follows: TGCAGCGCCCTGATGGCGACGGACCAAGAGACCCAGTACTTC. V is TRBV29-1 and J is TRBJ2-5; D ambiguous. The V gene lost 7 bases and the J gene lost 0 bases, with 15 bases spanning the gap. This CDR3 region has 14 residues. The germline V gene encodes CDR1 SQVTM and CDR2 ANQGSEA.

The rearrangement uses TRBV12-3 or TRBV12-4 and TRBJ2-3, with TRBD2 identical over 8 bases. After removal of 1 base from V and 4 bases from J, the junction contained 7 bases not matched to a gene. The CDR3 totals 16 residues. CDR3 coding DNA: TGTGCCAGCAGTTTAGAGGGTAGCGGGATGGCAGATACGCAGTATTTT. Amino acids: CASSLEGSGMADTQYF.

The J gene is TRBJ1-5, the V gene TRBV20-1, with D possibly TRBD1 on 5 matching bases. This CDR3 spans 15 amino acids. Trimming removed 2 bases at V and 4 bases at J, with 15 bases between. Germline V CDR1 and CDR2: DFQATT, SNEGSKA (reference sequence). The CDR3 DNA sequence: TGCAGTGCTAGACCGCAAGGGACCGGTAATCAGCCCCAGCATTTT. Amino acid sequence: CSARPQGTGNQPQHF.

There are a few counts of this clonotype. The chain links TRBV12-3 or TRBV12-4 to TRBJ2-7; 9 bases map to TRBD1. The CDR3 extends over 15 amino acids. The trim removed 6 bases at V and 0 bases at J, leaving 6 bases unmatched. CDR3 loop: CASSGTGHNSYEQYF. As DNA, the CDR3 is TGTGCCAGCAGCGGGACAGGGCATAACTCCTACGAGCAGTACTTC.

This clonotype has more than one count but fewer than ten. The rearrangement links TRBV7-9 to TRBJ2-1, with 11 bases fitting TRBD1. CDR3 length equals 16 residues. Trimming cost V 2 bases and J 6 bases; bases outside gene matches: 6. Germline CDR1 is SEHNR and CDR2 is FQNEAQ (reference sequence). CDR3 bases: TGTGCCAGCAGCTTATCCGGGACAGGGGGATTCAATGAGCAGTTCTTC. Translated: CASSLSGTGGFNEQFF.

V and J are TRBV27 and TRBJ1-1; D is possibly TRBD1 (6 bases). The germline CDR1 and CDR2 sequences are MNHEY and SMNVEV (reference sequence). The germline V and J ends were trimmed by 7 bases and 3 bases, with 15 bases remaining between them. This CDR3 is 14 amino acids long. The CDR3 coding sequence is TGTGCCAGCAACCCGCGGGGGGCGGACACTGAAGCTTTCTTT. It translates to CASNPRGADTEAFF.

The chain has TRBV27 and TRBJ1-1; 10 positions match TRBD1. Germline V gene sequence: CDR1 MNHEY, CDR2 SMNVEV (reference sequence). Trimming cost V 8 bases and J 5 bases; bases outside gene matches: 11. The CDR3 sequence is 15 residues long. The DNA for the CDR3 is TGTGCCAGCGGGTCGCGGGACAGGGGTGGGACTGAAGCTTTCTTT. This translates into CASGSRDRGGTEAFF.

In its sample, this clonotype was seen a few times. V is TRBV7-6 and J is TRBJ2-5; D not certain. The CDR3 is 14 amino acids. Germline V gives CDR1 SGHVS, CDR2 FNYEAQ. V lost 5 bases to trimming and J lost 1 base, with 11 bases between them. The CDR3 spells CASSLSWVQETQYF. CDR3 nucleotide sequence: TGTGCCAGCAGCCTGTCTTGGGTCCAAGAGACCCAGTACTTC.

The rearrangement links TRBV20-1 to TRBJ2-3; no clear D. V lost 3 bases and J 4 bases, leaving 8 bases between the germline ends. From germline, CDR1 is DFQATT and CDR2 SNEGSKA (reference sequence). The CDR3 sequence is 12 residues long. The CDR3 here is CSASERPDTQYF. In DNA, the CDR3 is TGCAGTGCTAGTGAACGGCCAGATACGCAGTATTTT.

V and J are TRBV25-1 and TRBJ2-5; D perhaps matches TRBD1 (6 bases). Per the germline V gene, CDR1 is MGHDK and CDR2 is SYGVNS. Trimming took 5 bases from V and 5 from J, leaving 15 bases between them. The CDR3 runs 14 residues. CDR3 region: CASSKDSRGETQYF. CDR3 nucleotide sequence: TGTGCCAGCAGTAAGGACAGCCGTGGGGAGACCCAGTACTTC.

The V call is TRBV12-3 or TRBV12-4, the J call TRBJ1-2; D remains unclear. The CDR3 sequence is 13 residues long. CDR3 in DNA: TGTGCAGTAACGCGGTGGTTAAACTATGGCTACACCTTC. It translates to CAVTRWLNYGYTF.

The chain joins TRBV12-3 or TRBV12-4 to TRBJ2-7, with 8 bases that match TRBD2. Losses at the gene ends were 6 bases for V and 5 bases for J; bases not matched to a gene: 12. The CDR3 spans 15 residues. CDR3 loop: CASSRGGTRNDEQYF. The CDR3 DNA is TGTGCCAGCAGCCGAGGGGGGACTAGGAACGACGAGCAGTACTTC.

V is TRBV19 and J is TRBJ1-5; the D gene is possibly TRBD1 (5 bases). The V end was cut by 2 bases, the J end by 4 bases, with 18 bases between. CDR3 size: 17 residues. Germline V gives CDR1 LNHDA, CDR2 SQIVND (reference sequence). CDR3 region: CASSIQGRLWGNQPQHF. Here the CDR3 DNA reads TGTGCCAGTAGTATACAGGGACGCCTATGGGGAAATCAGCCCCAGCATTTT.

This clonotype was detected only a few times. This chain joins TRBV25-1 and TRBJ2-3; TRBD2 matches at 14 bases. Germline V gene data show CDR1 as MGHDK and CDR2 as SYGVNS. J lost 1 base, V lost 8 bases, and 8 bases had no gene match. There are 17 residues in the CDR3. The CDR3 reads CASSYGTSGSGTDTQYF. Written as DNA, the CDR3 is TGTGCCAGCTCTTACGGGACTAGCGGGAGTGGCACAGATACGCAGTATTTT.

This clonotype was counted only a few times. As DNA, the CDR3 is TGTGCCAGCCACAGGGGCGGCAGCGCGAACACTGAAGCTTTCTTT. Translated: CASHRGGSANTEAFF. The chain uses TRBV12-3 or TRBV12-4 and TRBJ1-1; 7 positions match TRBD1. The CDR3 has 15 amino acids. J gave up 1 base and V 8 bases, and 10 bases lay outside the gene matches.

This clonotype has only a few counts. The chain employs TRBV10-3 and TRBJ2-7; tentative D call: TRBD1 (6 bases). Germline loops: CDR1 ENHRY, CDR2 SYGVKD. This CDR3 is built from 16 residues. V dropped 6 bases and J dropped 3 bases, with 21 bases sitting between them. CDR3 nucleotides: TGTGCCATCAGGGGGGTGAGAAGCAGGGACATCTACGAGCAGTACTTC. It encodes CAIRGVRSRDIYEQYF.

This clonotype was detected a few times. Sequence at one end of the junction differs from germline and may be a read error. The rearrangement links TRBV5-6 to TRBJ2-7; the match to TRBD1 covers 7 bases. The CDR3 contains 15 residues. Germline lookup yields CDR1 SGHDT and CDR2 YYEEEE. CDR3 in amino acids: CASSLGQSPSYEQYF. CDR3 nucleotide sequence: TGTGCCAGCAGTTTGGGACAGAGTCCCTCCTACGAGCAGTACTTC.

This clonotype came up many times. The genes are TRBV6-5 and TRBJ1-2; D uncertain. Trimming removed 4 bases from V and 4 bases from J, with 16 bases in between. This CDR3 is 15 amino acids long. CDR1 is MNHEY and CDR2 is SVGAGI in the germline V gene. The chain's CDR3 is CASSLGRERIYGYTF. In DNA, the CDR3 is TGTGCCAGCAGTTTGGGTAGGGAGAGGATCTATGGCTACACCTTC.

This clonotype was seen at least ten times. One end of the junction fails to match germline, which may point to a read error. V is TRBV20-1 and J is TRBJ1-1; 8 bases agree with TRBD1. Per the germline V gene, CDR1 is DFQATT and CDR2 is SNEGSKA (reference sequence). This CDR3 has 11 residues. The CDR3 protein is CSAAGTGQQVF. Written as DNA, the CDR3 is TGCAGTGCTGCGGGGACAGGTCAACAGGTCTTT.

This clonotype came up a few times. The V and J genes are TRBV30 and TRBJ2-5; tentative D call: TRBD1 (5 bases). This CDR3 spans 13 amino acids. Germline V gene lookup returns CDR1 GTSNPN and CDR2 SVGIG (reference sequence). The ends were cut back, 7 bases at V and 4 bases at J, with 16 bases in the middle. CDR3 sequence: CASRQGSAETQYF. The CDR3 DNA reads TGTGCCTCGAGGCAGGGCAGTGCAGAGACCCAGTACTTC.

Only a few counts were recorded for this clonotype. The chain is built from TRBV5-1 and TRBJ2-3; 10 bases agree with TRBD1. The germline V gene encodes CDR1 SGHRS and CDR2 YFSETQ. The CDR3 totals 16 residues. Unmatched junction bases numbered 6, after V lost 3 bases and J lost 2 bases. CDR3 nucleotides: TGCGCCAGCAGCTGGGACAGGGGCTATGACACAGATACGCAGTATTTT. It translates to CASSWDRGYDTDTQYF.

The chain joins TRBV12-3 or TRBV12-4 to TRBJ2-1; 7 bases are a match to TRBD2. The CDR3 covers 11 residues. Losses at the gene ends were 5 bases for V and 11 bases for J; bases not matched to a gene: 3. The CDR3 DNA sequence: TGTGCCAGCAGTACAGCGGGAAAGCAGTTCTTC. This sequence encodes CASSTAGKQFF.

The chain has TRBV5-1 and TRBJ2-7, with 8 bases matching TRBD1. In germline, CDR1 is SGHRS, CDR2 YFSETQ. After removal of 4 bases from V and 0 bases from J, the junction contained 6 bases not matched to a gene. This CDR3 has 15 residues. The CDR3 DNA reads as TGCGCCAGCAGCGTGGACAGGGCGAGCTCCTACGAGCAGTACTTC. This codes for CASSVDRASSYEQYF.

This chain uses TRBV3-1 with TRBJ2-1; the match to TRBD1 covers 7 bases. Germline CDR1 and CDR2: LGHDT and YNNKEL (reference sequence). Trimming cost V 5 bases and J 0 bases; bases outside gene matches: 4. This CDR3 is 15 amino acids long. CDR3: CASSRQGSSYNEQFF. In DNA, the CDR3 is TGTGCCAGCAGCAGACAGGGTAGCTCCTACAATGAGCAGTTCTTC.

This clonotype has more than one count but fewer than ten. V is TRBV5-5 and J is TRBJ1-3, with D possibly matching TRBD1 (6 bases). The V gene's germline CDR1 is SGHKS and CDR2 YYEKEE (reference sequence). This CDR3 has 15 residues. V shed 4 bases and J shed 0 bases, with 11 bases lying between them. The CDR3 bases are TGTGCCAGCAGCCCCTGGACAGCCTCTGGAAACACCATATATTTT. Residues: CASSPWTASGNTIYF. The full variable domain, rest sourced from reference TRBV5-5 and TRBJ1-3, is DAGVTQSPTHLIKTRGQQVTLRCSPISGHKSVSWYQQVLGQGPQFIFQYYEKEERGRGNFPDRFSARQFPNYSSELNVNALLLGDSALYLCASSPWTASGNTIYFGEGSWLTVV.